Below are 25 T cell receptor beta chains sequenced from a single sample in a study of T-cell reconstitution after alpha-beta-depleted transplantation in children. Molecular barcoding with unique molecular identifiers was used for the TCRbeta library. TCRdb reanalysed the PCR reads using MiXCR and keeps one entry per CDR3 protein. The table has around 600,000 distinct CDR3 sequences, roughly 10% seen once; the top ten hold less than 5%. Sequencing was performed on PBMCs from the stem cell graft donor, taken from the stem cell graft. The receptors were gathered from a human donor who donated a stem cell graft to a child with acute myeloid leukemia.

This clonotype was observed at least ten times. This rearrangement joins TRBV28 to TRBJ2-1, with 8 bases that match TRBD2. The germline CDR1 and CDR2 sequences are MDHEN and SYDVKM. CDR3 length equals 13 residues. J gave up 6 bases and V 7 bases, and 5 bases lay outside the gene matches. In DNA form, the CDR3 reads TGTGCCAGCACTAGCGGGTCAGTCAATGAGCAGTTCTTC. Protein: CASTSGSVNEQFF.

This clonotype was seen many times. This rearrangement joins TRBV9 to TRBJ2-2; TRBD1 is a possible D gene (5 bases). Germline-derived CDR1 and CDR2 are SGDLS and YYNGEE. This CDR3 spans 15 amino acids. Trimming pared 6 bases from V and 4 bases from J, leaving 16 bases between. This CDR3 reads CASTKGWGPTGELFF. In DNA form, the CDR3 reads TGTGCCAGCACCAAGGGGTGGGGTCCCACCGGGGAGCTGTTTTTT. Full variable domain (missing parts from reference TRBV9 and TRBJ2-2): DSGVTQTPKHLITATGQRVTLRCSPRSGDLSVYWYQQSLDQGLQFLIQYYNGEERAKGNILERFSAQQFPDLHSELNLSSLELGDSALYFCASTKGWGPTGELFFGEGSRLTVL.

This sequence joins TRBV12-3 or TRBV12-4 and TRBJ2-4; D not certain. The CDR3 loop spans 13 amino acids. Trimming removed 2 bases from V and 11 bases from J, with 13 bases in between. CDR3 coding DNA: TGTGCCAGCAGTTTAAAGGGCGGAGAAGTTCAGTACTTC. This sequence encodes CASSLKGGEVQYF.

The CDR3 is CASSRIQGAYEQYF. Written as DNA, the CDR3 is TGTGCCAGCAGCAGGATACAGGGGGCCTACGAGCAGTACTTC. The chain links TRBV7-2 to TRBJ2-7; TRBD1 agrees at 8 bases. J lost 2 bases, V lost 5 bases, and 5 bases had no gene match. The germline CDR1 and CDR2 sequences are SGHTA and FQGNSA. The CDR3 covers 14 residues.

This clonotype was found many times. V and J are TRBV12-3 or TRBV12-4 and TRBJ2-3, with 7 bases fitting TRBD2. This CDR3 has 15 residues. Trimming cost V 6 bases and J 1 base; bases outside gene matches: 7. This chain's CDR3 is CASRKRGGGTDTQYF. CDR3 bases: TGTGCCAGCAGGAAGCGGGGTGGGGGCACAGATACGCAGTATTTT.

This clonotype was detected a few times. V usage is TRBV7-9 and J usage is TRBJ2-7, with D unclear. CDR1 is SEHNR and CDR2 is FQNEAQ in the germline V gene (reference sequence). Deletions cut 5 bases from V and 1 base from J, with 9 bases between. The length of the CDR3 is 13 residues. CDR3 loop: CASSPSQSYEQYF. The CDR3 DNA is TGTGCCAGCAGCCCCTCCCAATCCTACGAGCAGTACTTC.

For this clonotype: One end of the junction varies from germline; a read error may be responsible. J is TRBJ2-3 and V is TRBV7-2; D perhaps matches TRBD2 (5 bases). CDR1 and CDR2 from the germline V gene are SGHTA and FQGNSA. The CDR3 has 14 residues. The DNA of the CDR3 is TGTGCCAGCAGCCTAGCATCTTCCGCAGATACGCAGTATTTT. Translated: CASSLASSADTQYF.

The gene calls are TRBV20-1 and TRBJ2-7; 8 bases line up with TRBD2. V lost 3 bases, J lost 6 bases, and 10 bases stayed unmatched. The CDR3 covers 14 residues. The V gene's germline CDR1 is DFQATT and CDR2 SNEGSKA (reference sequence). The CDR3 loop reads CSAREERERREQYF. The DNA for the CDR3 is TGCAGTGCTAGGGAGGAGCGGGAGAGACGCGAGCAGTACTTC.

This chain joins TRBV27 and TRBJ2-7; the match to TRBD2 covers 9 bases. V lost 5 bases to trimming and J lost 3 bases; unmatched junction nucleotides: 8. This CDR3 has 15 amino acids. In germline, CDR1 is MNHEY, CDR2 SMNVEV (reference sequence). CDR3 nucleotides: TGTGCCAGCAGTACTTTAGCGGGAGCAGGCTACGAGCAGTACTTC. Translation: CASSTLAGAGYEQYF.

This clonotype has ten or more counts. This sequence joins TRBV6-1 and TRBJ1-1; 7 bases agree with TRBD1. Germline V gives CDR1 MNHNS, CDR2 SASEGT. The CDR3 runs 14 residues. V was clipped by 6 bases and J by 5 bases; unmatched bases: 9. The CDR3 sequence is CASRNTGERTEAFF. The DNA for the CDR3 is TGTGCCAGCAGGAATACAGGGGAACGGACTGAAGCTTTCTTT.

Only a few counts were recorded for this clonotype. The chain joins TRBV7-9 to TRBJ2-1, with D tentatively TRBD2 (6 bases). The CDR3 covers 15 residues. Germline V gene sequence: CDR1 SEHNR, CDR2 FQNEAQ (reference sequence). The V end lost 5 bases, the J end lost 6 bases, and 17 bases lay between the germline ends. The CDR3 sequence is CASSLLAGMSNEQFF. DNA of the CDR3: TGTGCCAGCAGCCTACTCGCGGGAATGAGCAATGAGCAGTTCTTC.

CDR3: CASSSQQGGNYEQYF. The CDR3 nucleotides read TGTGCCAGCAGCTCTCAACAGGGGGGAAACTACGAGCAGTACTTC. The chain employs TRBV7-3 and TRBJ2-7, with 8 bases that match TRBD1. Germline trimming cut 4 bases from V and 3 bases from J; bases unmatched to any gene: 8. Germline CDR1 reads SGHTA; CDR2 reads FQGTGA. CDR3 length equals 15 residues.

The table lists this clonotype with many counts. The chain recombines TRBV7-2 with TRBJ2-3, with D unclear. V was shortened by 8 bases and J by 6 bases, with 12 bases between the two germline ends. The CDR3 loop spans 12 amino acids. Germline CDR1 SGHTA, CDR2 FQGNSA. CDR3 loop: CASGAWTDTQYF. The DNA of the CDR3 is TGTGCCAGCGGAGCTTGGACGGATACGCAGTATTTT.

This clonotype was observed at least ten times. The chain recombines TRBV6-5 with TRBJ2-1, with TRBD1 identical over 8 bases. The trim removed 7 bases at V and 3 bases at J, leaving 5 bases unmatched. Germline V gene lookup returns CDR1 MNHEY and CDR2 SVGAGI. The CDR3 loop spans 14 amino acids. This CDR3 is CASNPTGVYNEQFF. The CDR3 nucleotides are TGTGCCAGCAACCCGACAGGGGTCTACAATGAGCAGTTCTTC.

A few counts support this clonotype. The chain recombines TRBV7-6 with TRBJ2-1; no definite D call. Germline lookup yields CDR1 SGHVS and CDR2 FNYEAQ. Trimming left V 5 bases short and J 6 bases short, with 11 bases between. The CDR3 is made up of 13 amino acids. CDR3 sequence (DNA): TGTGCCAGCAGCCCCCCCCCCGGCAATGAGCAGTTCTTC. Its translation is CASSPPPGNEQFF.

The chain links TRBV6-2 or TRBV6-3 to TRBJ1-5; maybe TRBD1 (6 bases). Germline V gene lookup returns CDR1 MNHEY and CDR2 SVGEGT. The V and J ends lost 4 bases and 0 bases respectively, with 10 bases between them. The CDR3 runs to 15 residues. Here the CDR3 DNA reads TGTGCCAGCAGTTTTATACAGGGTAGCAATCAGCCCCAGCATTTT. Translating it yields CASSFIQGSNQPQHF.

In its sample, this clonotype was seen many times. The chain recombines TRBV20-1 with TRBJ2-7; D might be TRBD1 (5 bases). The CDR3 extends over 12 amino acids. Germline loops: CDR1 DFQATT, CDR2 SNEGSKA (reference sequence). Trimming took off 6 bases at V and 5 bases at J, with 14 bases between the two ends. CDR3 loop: CSATQGTDEQYF. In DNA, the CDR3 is TGCAGTGCAACCCAGGGTACCGACGAGCAGTACTTC.

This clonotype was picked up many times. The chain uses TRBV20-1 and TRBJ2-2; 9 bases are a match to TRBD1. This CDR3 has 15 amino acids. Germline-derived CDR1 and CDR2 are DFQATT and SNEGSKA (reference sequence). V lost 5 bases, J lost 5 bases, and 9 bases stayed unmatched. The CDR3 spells CSAPDRGERTGELFF. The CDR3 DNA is TGCAGTGCTCCCGACAGGGGGGAAAGGACCGGGGAGCTGTTTTTT.

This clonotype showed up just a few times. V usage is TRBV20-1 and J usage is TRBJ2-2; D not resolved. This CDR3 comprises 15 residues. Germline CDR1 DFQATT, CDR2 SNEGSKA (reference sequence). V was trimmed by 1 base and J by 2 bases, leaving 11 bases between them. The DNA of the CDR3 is TGCAGTGCTAGAGTCGGCGGCGTCAACACCGGGGAGCTGTTTTTT. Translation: CSARVGGVNTGELFF.

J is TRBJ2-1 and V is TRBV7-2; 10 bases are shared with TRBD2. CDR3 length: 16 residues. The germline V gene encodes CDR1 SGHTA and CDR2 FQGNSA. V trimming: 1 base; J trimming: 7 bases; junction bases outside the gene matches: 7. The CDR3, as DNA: TGTGCCAGCAGCTTAGTGGGTAGCGGGGGGCCGAATGAGCAGTTCTTC. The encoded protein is CASSLVGSGGPNEQFF.

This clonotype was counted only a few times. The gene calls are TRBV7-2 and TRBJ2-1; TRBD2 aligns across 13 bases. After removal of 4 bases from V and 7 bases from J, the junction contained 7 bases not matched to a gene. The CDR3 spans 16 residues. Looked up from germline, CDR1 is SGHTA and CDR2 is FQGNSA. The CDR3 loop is CASSSRTSGSTNEQFF. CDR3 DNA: TGTGCCAGCAGCTCGCGGACTAGCGGGAGTACGAATGAGCAGTTCTTC.

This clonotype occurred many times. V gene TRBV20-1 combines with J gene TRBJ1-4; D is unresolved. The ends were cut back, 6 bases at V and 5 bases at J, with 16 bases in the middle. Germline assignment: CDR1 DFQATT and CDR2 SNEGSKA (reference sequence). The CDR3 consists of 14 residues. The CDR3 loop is CSATVAGANEKLFF. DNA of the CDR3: TGCAGTGCCACCGTTGCGGGCGCAAATGAAAAACTGTTTTTT.

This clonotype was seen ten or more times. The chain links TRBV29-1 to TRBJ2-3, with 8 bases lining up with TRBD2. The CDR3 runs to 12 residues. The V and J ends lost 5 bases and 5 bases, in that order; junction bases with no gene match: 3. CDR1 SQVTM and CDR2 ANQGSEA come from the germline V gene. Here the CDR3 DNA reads TGCAGCGTTAGGCTAGCGGGAGATACGCAGTATTTT. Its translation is CSVRLAGDTQYF.

In DNA form, the CDR3 reads TGTGCCAGCAGACCGACAGGGGTTTACGAGCAGTACTTC. Protein: CASRPTGVYEQYF. V and J are TRBV12-3 or TRBV12-4 and TRBJ2-7; TRBD1 matches at 8 bases. The CDR3 is made up of 13 amino acids. J lost 4 bases, V lost 6 bases, and 5 bases had no gene match.

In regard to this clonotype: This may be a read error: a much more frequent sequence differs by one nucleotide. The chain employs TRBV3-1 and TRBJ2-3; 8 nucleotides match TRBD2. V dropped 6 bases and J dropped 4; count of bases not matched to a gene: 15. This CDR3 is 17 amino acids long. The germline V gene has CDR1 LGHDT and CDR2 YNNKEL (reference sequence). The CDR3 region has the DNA TGTGCCAGCAGTGAAAACGGGAGGGCCTTGACCCCAGATACGCAGTATTTT. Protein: CASSENGRALTPDTQYF.